These 9 T cell receptor beta chains came from one sample sequenced in a study of blood T cell repertoires in COVID-19. Measured with immunoSEQ multiplex PCR; TCRdb has only the in-frame clones, and not every one. The sample lists 270,000 or so clones; 80% to 85% were seen once. The sequenced material came from PBMCs or T cells enriched from blood (not recorded which). The origin of the receptors is a man aged 50-60 years who had recovered from COVID-19.

The gene calls are TRBV7-3 and TRBJ2-1; the match to TRBD2 covers 10 bases. The V and J ends lost 5 bases and 0 bases, in that order; junction bases with no gene match: 7. The CDR3 is 17 amino acids. Germline loops: CDR1 SGHTA, CDR2 FQGTGA. CDR3 DNA sequence: TGTGCCAGCAGCCCGAACCCTAGCGGGAGCTCCTACAATGAGCAGTTCTTC. Translating gives CASSPNPSGSSYNEQFF.

The V call is TRBV19, the J call TRBJ1-1; D gene ambiguous. This CDR3 is built from 12 residues. CDR1 LNHDA and CDR2 SQIVND come from the germline V gene (reference sequence). V lost 3 bases and J 9 bases, leaving 11 bases between the germline ends. CDR3 DNA sequence: TGTGCCAGTAGTATTGGAGCAGACCAAGCTTTCTTT. Translated: CASSIGADQAFF.

This clone was found many times. The J gene is TRBJ2-3, the V gene TRBV6-2 or TRBV6-3; 11 nucleotides line up with TRBD2. The CDR3 is 15 amino acids. Losses at the gene ends were 6 bases for V and 2 bases for J; bases not matched to a gene: 4. The germline V gene encodes CDR1 MNHEY and CDR2 SVGEGT. The CDR3 DNA follows: TGTGCCAGCAGCCCGGGACTAGCGGACACAGATACGCAGTATTTT. Amino acids: CASSPGLADTDTQYF.

This chain links TRBV7-3 with TRBJ1-1; D is ambiguous. This CDR3 comprises 13 residues. Trimming removed 0 bases at V and 5 bases at J, with 7 bases between. CDR1 is SGHTA, CDR2 FQGTGA, per germline. The CDR3 spells CASSLTGETEAFF. In nucleotides, the CDR3 is TGTGCCAGCAGCTTAACCGGTGAGACTGAAGCTTTCTTT. Using reference TRBV7-3 and TRBJ1-1 for the parts outside the CDR3, the full variable domain is GAGVSQTPSNKVTEKGKYVELRCDPISGHTALYWYRQSLGQGPEFLIYFQGTGAADDSGLPNDRFFAVRPEGSVSTLKIQRTERGDSAVYLCASSLTGETEAFFGQGTRLTVV.

The V call is TRBV5-1, the J call TRBJ2-7; 8 bases map to TRBD2. CDR1 is SGHRS, CDR2 YFSETQ, per germline. Unmatched junction bases numbered 27, after V lost 0 bases and J lost 7 bases. The CDR3 is made up of 21 amino acids. Written as DNA, the CDR3 is TGCGCCAGCAGCTTGGCCGGCGGGAGCAGTGGGACGGCGGGGGGTTTGGCGGAGCAGTACTTC. As protein: CASSLAGGSSGTAGGLAEQYF.

The chain employs TRBV27 and TRBJ1-5; TRBD1 agrees at 10 bases. J was trimmed by 9 bases and V by 2 bases; bases with no gene match: 4. The CDR3 length is 14 residues. From germline, CDR1 is MNHEY and CDR2 SMNVEV (reference sequence). The CDR3 protein is CASSLKGQGWPQHF. In DNA form, the CDR3 reads TGTGCCAGCAGTTTAAAGGGACAGGGGTGGCCCCAGCATTTT.

V usage is TRBV2 and J usage is TRBJ1-5; D possibly corresponds to TRBD1 (6 bases). Germline CDR1 reads SNHLY; CDR2 reads FYNNEI. This CDR3 contains 14 residues. The V end lost 3 bases, the J end lost 5 bases, and 11 bases lay between the germline ends. CDR3 protein: CASSDQGSDQPQHF. DNA of the CDR3: TGTGCCAGCAGTGATCAGGGGTCGGATCAGCCCCAGCATTTT.

This sequence joins TRBV12-5 and TRBJ2-3; D gene ambiguous. Per germline, CDR1 LGHNT and CDR2 FRNRAP. V lost 0 bases and J lost 4, with 11 bases in between. The CDR3 extends over 15 amino acids. In DNA form, the CDR3 reads TGTGCTAGTGGTTTGGTACTACCGGTCGCAGATACGCAGTATTTT. Its translation is CASGLVLPVADTQYF.

The CDR3 sequence is CASSPGQGADTQYF. CDR3 DNA: TGTGCCAGCTCACCGGGACAGGGGGCAGATACGCAGTATTTT. The chain employs TRBV18 and TRBJ2-3, with 11 bases that match TRBD1. CDR3 size: 14 residues. V gave up 3 bases and J gave up 4 bases; unmatched junction bases: 0. Germline lookup yields CDR1 KGHSH and CDR2 LQKENI.